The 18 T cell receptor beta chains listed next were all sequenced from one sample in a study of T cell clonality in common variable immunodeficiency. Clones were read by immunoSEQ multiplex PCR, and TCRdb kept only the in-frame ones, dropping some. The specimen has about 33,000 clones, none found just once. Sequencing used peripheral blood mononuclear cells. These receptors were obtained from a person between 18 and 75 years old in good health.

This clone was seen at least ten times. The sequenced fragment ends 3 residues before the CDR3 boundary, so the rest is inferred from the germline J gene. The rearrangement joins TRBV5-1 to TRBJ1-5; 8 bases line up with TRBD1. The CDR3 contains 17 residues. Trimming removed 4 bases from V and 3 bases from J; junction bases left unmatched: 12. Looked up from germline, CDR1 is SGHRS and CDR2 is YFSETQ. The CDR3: CASSLTGTGEINQPQHF. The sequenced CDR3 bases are TGCGCCAGCAGCCTGACCGGGACAGGCGAAATCAATCAGCCC. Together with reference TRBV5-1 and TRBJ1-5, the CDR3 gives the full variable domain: KAGVTQTPRYLIKTRGQQVTLSCSPISGHRSVSWYQQTPGQGLQFLFEYFSETQRNKGNFPGRFSGRQFSNSRSEMNVSTLELGDSALYLCASSLTGTGEINQPQHFGDGTRLSIL.

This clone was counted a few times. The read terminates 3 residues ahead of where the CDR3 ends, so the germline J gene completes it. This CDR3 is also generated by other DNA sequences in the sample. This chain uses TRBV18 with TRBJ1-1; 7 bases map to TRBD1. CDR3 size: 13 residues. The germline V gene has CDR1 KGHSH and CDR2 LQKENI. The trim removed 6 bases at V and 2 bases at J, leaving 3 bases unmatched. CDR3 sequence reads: CASSRDRNTEAFF. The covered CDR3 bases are TGTGCCAGCTCTAGGGACAGAAACACTGAA.

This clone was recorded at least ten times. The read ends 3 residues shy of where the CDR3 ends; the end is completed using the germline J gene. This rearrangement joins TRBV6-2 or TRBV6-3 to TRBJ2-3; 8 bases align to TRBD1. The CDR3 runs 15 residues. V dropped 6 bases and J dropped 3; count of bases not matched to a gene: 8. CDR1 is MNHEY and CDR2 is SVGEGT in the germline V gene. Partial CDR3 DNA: TGTGCCAGCAGGGACAGGGCGAGGGGTACAGATACG. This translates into CASRDRARGTDT. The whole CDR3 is CASRDRARGTDTQYF.

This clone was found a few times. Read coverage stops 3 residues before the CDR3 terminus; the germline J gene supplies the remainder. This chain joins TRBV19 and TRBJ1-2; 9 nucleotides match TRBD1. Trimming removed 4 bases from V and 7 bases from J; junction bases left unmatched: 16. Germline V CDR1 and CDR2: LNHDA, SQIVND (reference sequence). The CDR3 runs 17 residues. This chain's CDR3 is CASSTLDRGPMWRGYTF. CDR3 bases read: TGTGCCAGTAGTACCTTGGACAGGGGCCCTATGTGGCGTGGC.

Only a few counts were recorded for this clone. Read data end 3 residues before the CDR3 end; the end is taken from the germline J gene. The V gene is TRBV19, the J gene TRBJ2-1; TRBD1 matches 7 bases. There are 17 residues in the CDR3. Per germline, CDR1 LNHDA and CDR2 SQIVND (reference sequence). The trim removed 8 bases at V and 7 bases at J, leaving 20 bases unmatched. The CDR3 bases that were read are TGTGCCAGTGGCATTAGTAATACAGGGGACGGCGTGAATGAG. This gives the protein CASGISNTGDGVNE. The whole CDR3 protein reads CASGISNTGDGVNEQFF.

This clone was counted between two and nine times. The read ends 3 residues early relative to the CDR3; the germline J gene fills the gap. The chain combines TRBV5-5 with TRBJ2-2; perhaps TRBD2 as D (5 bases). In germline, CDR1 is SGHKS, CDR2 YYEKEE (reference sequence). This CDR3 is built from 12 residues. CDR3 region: CASSLDSQVLFF. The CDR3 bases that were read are TGTGCCAGCAGCCTGGACTCCCAGGTG.

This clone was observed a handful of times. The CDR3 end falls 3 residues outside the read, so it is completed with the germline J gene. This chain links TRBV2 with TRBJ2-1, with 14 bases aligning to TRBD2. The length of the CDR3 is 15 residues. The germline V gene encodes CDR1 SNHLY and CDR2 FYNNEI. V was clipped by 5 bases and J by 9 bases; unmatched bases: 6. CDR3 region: CASSMGLAGAGEQFF. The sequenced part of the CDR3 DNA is TGTGCCAGCAGTATGGGACTAGCGGGAGCGGGTGAG.

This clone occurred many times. The CDR3 spells CASSLTLNQPQHF. The sequenced part of the CDR3 DNA is TGTGCCAGCAGCTTAACCCTCAATCAGCCC. The rearrangement uses TRBV7-3 and TRBJ1-5; D uncertain. The read finishes 3 residues shy of the CDR3 end, and the germline J gene is used to complete it. Trimming took 0 bases from V and 3 from J, leaving 3 bases between them. The germline gives CDR1 SGHTA, CDR2 FQGTGA. This CDR3 comprises 13 residues.

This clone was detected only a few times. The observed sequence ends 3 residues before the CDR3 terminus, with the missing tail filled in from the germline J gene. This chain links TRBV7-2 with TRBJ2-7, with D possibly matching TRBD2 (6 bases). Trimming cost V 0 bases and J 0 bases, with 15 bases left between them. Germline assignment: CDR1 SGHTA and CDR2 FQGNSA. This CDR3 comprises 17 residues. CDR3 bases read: TGTGCCAGCAGCTTAGCCGGGCTGGGGGGTATCTCCTACGAG. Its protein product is CASSLAGLGGISYE. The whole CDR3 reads CASSLAGLGGISYEQYF.

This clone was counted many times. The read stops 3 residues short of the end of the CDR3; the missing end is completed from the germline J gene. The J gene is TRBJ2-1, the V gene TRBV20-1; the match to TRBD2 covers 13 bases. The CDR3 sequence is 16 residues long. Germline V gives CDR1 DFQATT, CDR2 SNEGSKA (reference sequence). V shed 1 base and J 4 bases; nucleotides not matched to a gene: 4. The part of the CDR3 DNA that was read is TGCAGTGCTAGAGTACCGGGACTAGCGGGATACAATGAG. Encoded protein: CSARVPGLAGYNE. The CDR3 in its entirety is CSARVPGLAGYNEQFF.

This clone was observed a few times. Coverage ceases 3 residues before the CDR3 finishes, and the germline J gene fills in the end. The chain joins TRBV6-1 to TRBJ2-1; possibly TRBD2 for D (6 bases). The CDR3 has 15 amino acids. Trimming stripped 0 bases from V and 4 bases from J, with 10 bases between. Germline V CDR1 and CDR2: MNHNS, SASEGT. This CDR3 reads CASSEAWRGYNEQFF. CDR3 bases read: TGTGCCAGCAGTGAAGCATGGCGGGGTTACAATGAG.

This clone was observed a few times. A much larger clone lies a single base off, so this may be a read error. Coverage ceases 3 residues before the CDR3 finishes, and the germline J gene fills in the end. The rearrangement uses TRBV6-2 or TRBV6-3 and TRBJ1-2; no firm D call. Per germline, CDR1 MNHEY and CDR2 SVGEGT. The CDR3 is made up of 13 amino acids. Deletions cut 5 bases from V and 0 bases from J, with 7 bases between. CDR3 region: CASSPSANYGYTF. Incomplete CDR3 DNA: TGTGCCAGCAGTCCCTCAGCTAACTATGGC.

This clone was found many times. The sequenced CDR3 bases are TGCAGTGCTAAGGACATGAACACTGAA. Protein sequence: CSAKDMNTE. The whole CDR3 is CSAKDMNTEAFF. The rearrangement links TRBV20-1 to TRBJ1-1; D perhaps matches TRBD1 (5 bases). Sequencing ends 3 residues short of the CDR3 end; the germline J gene provides the rest. The CDR3 contains 12 residues. CDR1 and CDR2 (germline): DFQATT, SNEGSKA (reference sequence). The germline V and J ends were trimmed by 4 bases and 0 bases, with 6 bases remaining between them.

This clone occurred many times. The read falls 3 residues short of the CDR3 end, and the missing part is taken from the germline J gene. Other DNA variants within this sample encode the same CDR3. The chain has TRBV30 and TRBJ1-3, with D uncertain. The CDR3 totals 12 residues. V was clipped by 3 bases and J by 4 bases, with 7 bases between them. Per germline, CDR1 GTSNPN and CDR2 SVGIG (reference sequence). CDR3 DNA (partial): TGTGCCTGGAGCAGCGGGGGAAACACC. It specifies CAWSSGGNT. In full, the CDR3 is CAWSSGGNTIYF. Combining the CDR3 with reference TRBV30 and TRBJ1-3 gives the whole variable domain SQTIHQWPATLVQPVGSPLSLECTVEGTSNPNLYWYRQAAGRGLQLLFYSVGIGQISSEVPQNLSASRPQDRQFILSSKKLLLSDSGFYLCAWSSGGNTIYFGEGSWLTVV.

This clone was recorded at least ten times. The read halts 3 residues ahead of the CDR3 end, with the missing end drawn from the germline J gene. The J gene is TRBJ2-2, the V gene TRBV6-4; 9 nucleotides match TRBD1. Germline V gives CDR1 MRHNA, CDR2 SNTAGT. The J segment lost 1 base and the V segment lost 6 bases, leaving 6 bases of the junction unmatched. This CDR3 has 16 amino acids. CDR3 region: CASSPQGAGNTGELFF. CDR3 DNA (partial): TGTGCCAGCAGCCCACAGGGGGCAGGGAACACCGGGGAG.

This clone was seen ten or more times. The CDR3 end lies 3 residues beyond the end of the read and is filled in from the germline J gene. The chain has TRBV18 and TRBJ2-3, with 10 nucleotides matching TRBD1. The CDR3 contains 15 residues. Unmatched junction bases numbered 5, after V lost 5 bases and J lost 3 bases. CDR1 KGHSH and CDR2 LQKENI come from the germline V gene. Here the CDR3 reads CASSVTGGETDTQYF. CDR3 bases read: TGTGCCAGCTCAGTGACAGGGGGCGAGACAGATACG.

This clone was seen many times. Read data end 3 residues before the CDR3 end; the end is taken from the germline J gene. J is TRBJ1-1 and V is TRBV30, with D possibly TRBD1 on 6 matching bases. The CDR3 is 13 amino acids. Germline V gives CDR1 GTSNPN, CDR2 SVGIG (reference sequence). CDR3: CAWSGQAPFGAFF. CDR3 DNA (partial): TGTGCCTGGAGTGGACAGGCCCCCTTCGGG.

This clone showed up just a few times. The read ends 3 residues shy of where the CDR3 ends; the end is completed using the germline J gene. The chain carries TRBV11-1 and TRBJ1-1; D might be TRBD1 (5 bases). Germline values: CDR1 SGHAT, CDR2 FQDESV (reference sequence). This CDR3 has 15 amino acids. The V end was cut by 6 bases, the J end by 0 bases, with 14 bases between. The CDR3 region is CASSQTGLMNTEAFF. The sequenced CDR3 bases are TGTGCCAGCAGTCAAACGGGACTGATGAACACTGAA.